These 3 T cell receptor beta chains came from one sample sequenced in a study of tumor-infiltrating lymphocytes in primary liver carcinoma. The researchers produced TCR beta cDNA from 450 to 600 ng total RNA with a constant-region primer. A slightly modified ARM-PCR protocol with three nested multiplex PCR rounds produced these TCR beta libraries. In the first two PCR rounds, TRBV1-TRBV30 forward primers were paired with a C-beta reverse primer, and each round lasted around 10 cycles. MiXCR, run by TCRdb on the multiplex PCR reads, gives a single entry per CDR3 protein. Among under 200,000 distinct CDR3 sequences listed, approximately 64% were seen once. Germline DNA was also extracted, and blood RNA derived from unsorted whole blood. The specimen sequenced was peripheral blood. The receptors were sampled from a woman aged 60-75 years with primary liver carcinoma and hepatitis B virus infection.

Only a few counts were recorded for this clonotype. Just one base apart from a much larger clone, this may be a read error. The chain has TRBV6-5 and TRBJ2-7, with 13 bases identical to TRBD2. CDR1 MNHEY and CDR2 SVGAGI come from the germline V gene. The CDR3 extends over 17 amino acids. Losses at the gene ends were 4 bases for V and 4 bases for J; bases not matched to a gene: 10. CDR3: CASSLGLAGRPIYEQYF. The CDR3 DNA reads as TGTGCCAGCAGTTTGGGACTAGCGGGAAGGCCGATATACGAGCAGTACTTC.

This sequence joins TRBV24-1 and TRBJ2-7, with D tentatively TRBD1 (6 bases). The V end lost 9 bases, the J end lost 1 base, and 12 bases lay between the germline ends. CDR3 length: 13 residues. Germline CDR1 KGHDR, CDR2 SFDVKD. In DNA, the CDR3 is TGTGCCACCGCCAGGGGTGATTCCTACGAGCAGTACTTC. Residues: CATARGDSYEQYF.

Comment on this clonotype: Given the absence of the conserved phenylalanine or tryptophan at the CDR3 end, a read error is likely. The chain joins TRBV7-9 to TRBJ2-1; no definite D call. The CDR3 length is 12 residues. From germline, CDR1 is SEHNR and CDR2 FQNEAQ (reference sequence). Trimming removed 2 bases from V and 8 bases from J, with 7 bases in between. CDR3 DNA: TGTGCCAGCAGCTTACATTTGGATGAGCAGTTCTTA. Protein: CASSLHLDEQFL.